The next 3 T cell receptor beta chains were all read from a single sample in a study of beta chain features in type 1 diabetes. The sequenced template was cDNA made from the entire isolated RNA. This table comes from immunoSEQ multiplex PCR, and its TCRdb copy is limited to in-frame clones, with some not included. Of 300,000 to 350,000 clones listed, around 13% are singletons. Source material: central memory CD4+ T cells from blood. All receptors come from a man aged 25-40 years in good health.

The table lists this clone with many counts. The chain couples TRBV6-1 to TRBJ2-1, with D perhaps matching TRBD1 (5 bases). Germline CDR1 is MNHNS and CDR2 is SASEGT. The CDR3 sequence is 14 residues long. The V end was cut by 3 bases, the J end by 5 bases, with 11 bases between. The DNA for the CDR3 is TGTGCCAGCAGTGAGGCAGGGATCAACAATGAGCAGTTCTTC. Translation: CASSEAGINNEQFF.

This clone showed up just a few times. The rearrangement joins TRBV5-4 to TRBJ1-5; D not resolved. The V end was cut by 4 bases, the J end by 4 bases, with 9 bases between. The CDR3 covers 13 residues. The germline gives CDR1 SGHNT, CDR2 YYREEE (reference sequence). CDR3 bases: TGTGCCAGCAGCCAAGAGAGGAATCAGCCCCAGCATTTT. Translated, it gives CASSQERNQPQHF.

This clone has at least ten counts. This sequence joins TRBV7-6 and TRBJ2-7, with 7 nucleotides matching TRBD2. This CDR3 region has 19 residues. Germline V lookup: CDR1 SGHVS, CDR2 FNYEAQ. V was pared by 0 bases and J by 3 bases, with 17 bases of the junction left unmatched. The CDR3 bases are TGTGCCAGCAGCTTAGCGGTTGAGGGAGGGCTCGACGCAATCTACGAGCAGTACTTC. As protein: CASSLAVEGGLDAIYEQYF. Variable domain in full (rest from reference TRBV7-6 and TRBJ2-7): GAGVSQSPRYKVTKRGQDVALRCDPISGHVSLYWYRQALGQGPEFLTYFNYEAQQDKSGLPNDRFSAERPEGSISTLTIQRTEQRDSAMYRCASSLAVEGGLDAIYEQYFGPGTRLTVT.